This T cell receptor (beta chain) was sequenced for a study of cytotoxic CD8 clonotypes in ibrutinib-treated CLL. V was shortened by 4 bases and J by 4 bases, with 11 bases between the two germline ends. The CDR3 extends over 14 amino acids. Germline loops: CDR1 SGHRS, CDR2 YFSETQ. Data came from immunoSEQ multiplex PCR; TCRdb stores just in-frame clones and leaves some out. This sample has some 58,000 clones, with roughly 71% found just once. The sample consisted of PBMCs, taken after 12 months of ibrutinib treatment. This TCR was sampled from a human donor with chronic lymphocytic leukemia. The V gene is TRBV5-1, the J gene TRBJ1-4; D perhaps matches TRBD1 (5 bases). The CDR3 reads CASSPRGLNEKLFF. Here the CDR3 DNA reads TGCGCCAGCAGCCCCCGGGGCCTTAATGAAAAACTGTTTTTT.